These T cell receptor beta chains were read from a single sample in a study of blood T cells in healthy people across ages. From the 5' RACE reads, TCRdb called clonotypes with MiXCR, one entry per CDR3 protein. In the table there are around 870,000 distinct CDR3 sequences, around 26% of which are singletons. The sample taken for sequencing was blood. The receptors shown here come from a woman older than 75 in good health. CDR3s include the opening cysteine and the closing phenylalanine or tryptophan. Rows may omit the clone size; those that give it use once, few, many or a size class.

V,J,size,CDR3
TRBV7-2,TRBJ2-3,many,CASSTRGGAQYF
TRBV6-2/TRBV6-3,TRBJ2-7,many,CAGGQGLYEQYF
TRBV6-2/TRBV6-3,TRBJ1-1,few,CASSYPVAEAFF
TRBV4-1,TRBJ2-4,many,CASSQGLHGDIQYF
TRBV20-1,TRBJ1-2,many,CSARDVGGHGYTF
TRBV20-1,TRBJ2-1,NA,CSARGLAGGGNEQFF
TRBV6-5,TRBJ1-1,NA,CASAWTAQNTEAFF
TRBV11-2,TRBJ1-2,many,CASSGREANYGYTF
TRBV12-3/TRBV12-4,TRBJ2-7,NA,CASSLKGRPPYGQYF
TRBV7-9,TRBJ1-6,many,CASSIQQGTPLHF
TRBV20-1,TRBJ1-4,NA,CSAIQGAEKLFF
TRBV6-2/TRBV6-3,TRBJ2-1,few,CASSYSGGYEQFF
TRBV12-3/TRBV12-4,TRBJ1-4,many,CASSFRSDRGGEKLFF
TRBV4-2,TRBJ2-1,NA,CASSQRGGSYNGQFF
TRBV7-2,TRBJ1-2,many,CASSLASGRGYTF
TRBV7-2,TRBJ1-1,many,CASSLGAVNTEAFF
TRBV7-2,TRBJ2-7,NA,CASSDYSYRGYEQYF
TRBV12-3/TRBV12-4,TRBJ1-2,NA,CASSSRDRGPSVYGYTF
TRBV7-2,TRBJ2-2,few,CASSTRTSGGVAGELFF
TRBV30,TRBJ1-5,many,CAWSVESNQPQHF
TRBV27,TRBJ2-5,many,CASSTQGGRSETQYF
TRBV4-2,TRBJ1-6,NA,CASSQEVENSPLHF
TRBV12-3/TRBV12-4,TRBJ1-2,many,CASTRREGGYTF
TRBV20-1,TRBJ1-1,NA,CSAAKTGVDTEAFF
TRBV7-7,TRBJ2-3,many,CASRRPPGLKPRTDTQYF
TRBV11-2,TRBJ1-2,many,CASSSIKAGKTNYGYTF
TRBV7-2,TRBJ1-1,NA,CASSLEISVGGAFF
TRBV12-3/TRBV12-4,TRBJ1-4,many,CASSRDSTKLFF
TRBV6-4,TRBJ1-1,NA,CASSPSPGTGKVFF
TRBV18,TRBJ2-6,few,CASSNRPGQTSGANVLTF
TRBV7-2,TRBJ1-2,few,CASSQGWGYTF
TRBV10-1,TRBJ2-6,NA,CASSGPLPPGKGPGNVLTF
TRBV12-3/TRBV12-4,TRBJ1-5,NA,CASSFAGQDQPQHF
TRBV12-3/TRBV12-4,TRBJ2-7,few,CASSDRQLTIYEQYF
TRBV20-1,TRBJ2-3,few,CSATGPAGGRDTQYF
TRBV19,TRBJ2-5,once,CASNKQGGETQYF
TRBV5-1,TRBJ2-1,once,CASSLRQARNNEQFF
TRBV27,TRBJ2-2,many,CASSGTSSAGGTGELFF
TRBV28,TRBJ1-5,NA,CASSLGDGGGNQPQHF
TRBV13,TRBJ1-6,NA,CASSWHRAPKGGSPLHF
TRBV11-2,TRBJ1-5,NA,CASSLGPDYSNQPQHF
TRBV9,TRBJ2-5,many,CASSVGSGLQETQYF
TRBV20-1,TRBJ2-5,many,CSVQAGQETQYF
TRBV12-3/TRBV12-4,TRBJ2-7,large,CASSLDRGDYEQYF
TRBV7-2,TRBJ2-1,many,CASSLARDFYNEQFF
TRBV21-1,TRBJ2-6,many,CASSRPGTGANVLTF
TRBV28,TRBJ2-7,few,CASSATGTGGEQYF
TRBV7-9,TRBJ1-4,NA,CASSAGQGSEKLFF
TRBV6-2/TRBV6-3,TRBJ1-1,NA,CASSPLAATEAFF
TRBV7-2,TRBJ1-3,NA,CASSFNSGQGPGNTIYF
TRBV6-2/TRBV6-3,TRBJ2-5,many,CASSYGRTSHGTQYF
TRBV6-5,TRBJ2-7,many,CASSYSKGRANYEQYF
TRBV12-3/TRBV12-4,TRBJ1-4,NA,CASSLSAQQNEKRFF
TRBV20-1,TRBJ2-3,many,CSARDPRGRTDTQYF
TRBV5-6,TRBJ2-3,few,CASRAVRLAGSSTDTQYF